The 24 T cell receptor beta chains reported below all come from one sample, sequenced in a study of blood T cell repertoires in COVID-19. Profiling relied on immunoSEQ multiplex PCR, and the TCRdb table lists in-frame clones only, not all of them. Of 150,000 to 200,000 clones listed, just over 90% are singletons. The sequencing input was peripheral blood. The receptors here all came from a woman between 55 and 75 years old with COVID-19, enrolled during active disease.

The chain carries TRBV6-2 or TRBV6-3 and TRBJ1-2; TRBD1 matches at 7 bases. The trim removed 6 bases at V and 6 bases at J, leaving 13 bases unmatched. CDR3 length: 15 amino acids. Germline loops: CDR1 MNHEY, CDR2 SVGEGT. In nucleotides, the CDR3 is TGTGCCAGCAGCTCTCGGTCTGACAGGGTCGATGGCTACACCTTC. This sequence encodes CASSSRSDRVDGYTF.

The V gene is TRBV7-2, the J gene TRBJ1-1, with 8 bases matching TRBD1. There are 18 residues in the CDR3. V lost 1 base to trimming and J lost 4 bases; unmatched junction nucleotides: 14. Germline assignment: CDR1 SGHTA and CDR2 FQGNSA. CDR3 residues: CASSLDGGRGQRSTEAFF. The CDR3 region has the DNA TGTGCCAGCAGCTTAGATGGGGGCAGGGGGCAGCGAAGCACTGAAGCTTTCTTT.

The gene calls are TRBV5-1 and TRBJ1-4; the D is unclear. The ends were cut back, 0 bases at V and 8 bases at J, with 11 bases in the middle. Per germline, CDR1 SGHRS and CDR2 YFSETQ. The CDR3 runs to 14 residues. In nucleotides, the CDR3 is TGCGCCAGCAGCTTGGGTTCGGTACGCGAAAAACTGTTTTTT. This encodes CASSLGSVREKLFF. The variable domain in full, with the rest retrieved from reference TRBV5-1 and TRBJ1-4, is KAGVTQTPRYLIKTRGQQVTLSCSPISGHRSVSWYQQTPGQGLQFLFEYFSETQRNKGNFPGRFSGRQFSNSRSEMNVSTLELGDSALYLCASSLGSVREKLFFGSGTQLSVL.

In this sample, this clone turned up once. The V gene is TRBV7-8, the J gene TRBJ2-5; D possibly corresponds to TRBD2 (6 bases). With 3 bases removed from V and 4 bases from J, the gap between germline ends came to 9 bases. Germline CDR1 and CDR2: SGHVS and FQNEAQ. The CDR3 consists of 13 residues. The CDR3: CASSFYGGETQYF. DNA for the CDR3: TGTGCCAGCAGCTTCTACGGGGGAGAGACCCAGTACTTC.

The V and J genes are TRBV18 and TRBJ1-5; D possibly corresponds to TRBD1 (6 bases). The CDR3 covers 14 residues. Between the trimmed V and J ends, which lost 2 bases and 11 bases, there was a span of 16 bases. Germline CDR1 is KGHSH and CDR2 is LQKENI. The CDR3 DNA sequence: TGTGCCAGCTCACCATCGGGGAAAGGGGGGGCCCAGCATTTT. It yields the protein CASSPSGKGGAQHF.

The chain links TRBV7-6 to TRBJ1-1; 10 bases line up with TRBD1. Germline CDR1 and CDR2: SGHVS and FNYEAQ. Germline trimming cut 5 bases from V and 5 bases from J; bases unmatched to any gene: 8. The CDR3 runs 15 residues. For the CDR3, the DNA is TGTGCCAGCAGCCCAAGCGGGACAGGGGTGACTGAAGCTTTCTTT. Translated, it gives CASSPSGTGVTEAFF.

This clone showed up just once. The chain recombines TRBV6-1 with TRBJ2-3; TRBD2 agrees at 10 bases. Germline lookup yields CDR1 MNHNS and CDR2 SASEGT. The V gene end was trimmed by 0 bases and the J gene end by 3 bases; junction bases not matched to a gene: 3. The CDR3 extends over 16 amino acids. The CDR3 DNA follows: TGTGCCAGCAGTGAAGCCATAGCGGGGGGAACAGATACGCAGTATTTT. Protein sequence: CASSEAIAGGTDTQYF.

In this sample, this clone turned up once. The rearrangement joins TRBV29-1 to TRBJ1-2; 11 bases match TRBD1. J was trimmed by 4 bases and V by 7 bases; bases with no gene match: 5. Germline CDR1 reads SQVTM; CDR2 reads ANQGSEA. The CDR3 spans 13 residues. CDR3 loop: CSGGQGDLYGYTF. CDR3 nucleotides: TGCAGCGGGGGACAGGGGGATCTCTATGGCTACACCTTC.

The CDR3 sequence is CSVGGGALRYNEQFF. In DNA form, the CDR3 reads TGCAGCGTTGGTGGTGGAGCGTTGAGATACAATGAGCAGTTCTTC. The chain has TRBV29-1 and TRBJ2-1; D call uncertain. The CDR3 is made up of 15 amino acids. V dropped 4 bases and J dropped 4 bases, with 17 bases sitting between them. The V gene's germline CDR1 is SQVTM and CDR2 ANQGSEA.

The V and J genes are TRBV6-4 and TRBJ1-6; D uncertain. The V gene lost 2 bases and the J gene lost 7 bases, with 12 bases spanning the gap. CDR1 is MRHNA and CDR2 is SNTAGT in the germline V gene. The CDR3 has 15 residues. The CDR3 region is CASSDVGGPNSPLHF. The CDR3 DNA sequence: TGTGCCAGCAGTGACGTCGGAGGTCCAAATTCACCCCTCCACTTT.

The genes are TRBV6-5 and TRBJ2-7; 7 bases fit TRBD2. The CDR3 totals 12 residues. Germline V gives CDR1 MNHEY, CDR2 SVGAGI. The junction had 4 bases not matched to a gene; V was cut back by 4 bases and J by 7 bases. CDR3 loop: CASSSIGGEQYF. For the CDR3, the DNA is TGTGCCAGCAGTTCCATCGGGGGGGAGCAGTACTTC.

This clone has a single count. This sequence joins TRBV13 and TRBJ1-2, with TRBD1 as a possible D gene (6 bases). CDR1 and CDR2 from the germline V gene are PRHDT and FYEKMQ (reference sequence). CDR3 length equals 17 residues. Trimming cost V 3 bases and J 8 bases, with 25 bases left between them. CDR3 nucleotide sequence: TGTGCCAGCAGCTTGCGATCGGGAGGGTGGGACATTCGCGGCTACACCTTC. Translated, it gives CASSLRSGGWDIRGYTF. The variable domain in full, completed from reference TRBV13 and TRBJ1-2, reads AAGVIQSPRHLIKEKRETATLKCYPIPRHDTVYWYQQGPGQDPQFLISFYEKMQSDKGSIPDRFSAQQFSDYHSELNMSSLELGDSALYFCASSLRSGGWDIRGYTFGSGTRLTVV.

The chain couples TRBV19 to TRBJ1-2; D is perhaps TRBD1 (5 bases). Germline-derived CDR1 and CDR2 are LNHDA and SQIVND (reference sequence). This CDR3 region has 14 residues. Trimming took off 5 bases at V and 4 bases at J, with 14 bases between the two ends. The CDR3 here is CASSSPGRVYGYTF. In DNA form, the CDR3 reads TGTGCCAGTAGTTCCCCAGGGAGGGTCTATGGCTACACCTTC.

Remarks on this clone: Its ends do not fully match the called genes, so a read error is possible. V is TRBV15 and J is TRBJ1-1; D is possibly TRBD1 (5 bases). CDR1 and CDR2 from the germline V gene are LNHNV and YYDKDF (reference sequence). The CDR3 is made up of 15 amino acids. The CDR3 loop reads CATSSLAGGGVETFF. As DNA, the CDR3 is TGTGCCACCAGCAGCTTGGCGGGCGGAGGGGTTGAAACTTTCTTT.

DNA for the CDR3: TGTGCCAGCAGTTATCTGGACAGGGTCGGGGGAAACACCATATATTTT. It yields the protein CASSYLDRVGGNTIYF. The chain recombines TRBV5-4 with TRBJ1-3; 8 bases map to TRBD1. This CDR3 is built from 16 residues. Looked up from germline, CDR1 is SGHNT and CDR2 is YYREEE (reference sequence). V shed 5 bases and J 4 bases; nucleotides not matched to a gene: 11.

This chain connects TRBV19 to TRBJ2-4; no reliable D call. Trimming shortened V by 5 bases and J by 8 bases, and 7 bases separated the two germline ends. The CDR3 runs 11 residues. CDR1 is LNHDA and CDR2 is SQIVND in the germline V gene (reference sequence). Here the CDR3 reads CASSLVDIQYF. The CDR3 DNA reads TGTGCCAGTAGTCTCGTTGACATTCAGTACTTC.

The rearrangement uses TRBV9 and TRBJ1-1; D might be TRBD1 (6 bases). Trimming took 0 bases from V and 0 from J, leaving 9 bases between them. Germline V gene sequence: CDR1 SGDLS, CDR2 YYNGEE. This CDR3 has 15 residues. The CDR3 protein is CASSVDTGMNTEAFF. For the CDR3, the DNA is TGTGCCAGCAGCGTAGATACAGGGATGAACACTGAAGCTTTCTTT. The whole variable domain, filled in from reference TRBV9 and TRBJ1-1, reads DSGVTQTPKHLITATGQRVTLRCSPRSGDLSVYWYQQSLDQGLQFLIQYYNGEERAKGNILERFSAQQFPDLHSELNLSSLELGDSALYFCASSVDTGMNTEAFFGQGTRLTVV.

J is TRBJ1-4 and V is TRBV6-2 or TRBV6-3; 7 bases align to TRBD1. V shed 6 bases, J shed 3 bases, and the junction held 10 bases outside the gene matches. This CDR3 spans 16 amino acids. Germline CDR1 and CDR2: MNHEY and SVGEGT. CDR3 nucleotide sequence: TGTGCCAGCAGCCAAAAGCGACAGGGCGCTAATGAAAAACTGTTTTTT. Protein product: CASSQKRQGANEKLFF.

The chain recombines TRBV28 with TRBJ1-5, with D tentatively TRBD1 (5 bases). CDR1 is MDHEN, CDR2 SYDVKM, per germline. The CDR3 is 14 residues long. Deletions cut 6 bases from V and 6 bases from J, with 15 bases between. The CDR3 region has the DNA TGTGCCAGCAGAATCGACAGCAGGAGTCAGCCCCAGCATTTT. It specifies CASRIDSRSQPQHF.

DNA of the CDR3: TGTGCCTGGGGAACCTCAGGGGGCGGCGAGCAGTACTTC. Its protein is CAWGTSGGGEQYF. This chain uses TRBV30 with TRBJ2-7; 8 bases agree with TRBD1. This CDR3 has 13 amino acids. The trim removed 5 bases at V and 6 bases at J, leaving 9 bases unmatched. Germline-derived CDR1 and CDR2 are GTSNPN and SVGIG (reference sequence).

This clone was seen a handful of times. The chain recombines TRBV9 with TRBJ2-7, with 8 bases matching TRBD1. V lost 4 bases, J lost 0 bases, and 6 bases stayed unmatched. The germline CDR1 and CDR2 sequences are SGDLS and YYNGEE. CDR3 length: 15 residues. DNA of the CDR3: TGTGCCAGCAGCCGGCTCGGACAGGGCTCCTACGAGCAGTACTTC. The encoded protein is CASSRLGQGSYEQYF.

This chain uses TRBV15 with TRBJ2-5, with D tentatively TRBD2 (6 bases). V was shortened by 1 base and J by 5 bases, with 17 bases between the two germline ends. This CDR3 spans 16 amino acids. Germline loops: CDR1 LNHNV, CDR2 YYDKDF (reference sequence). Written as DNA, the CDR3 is TGTGCCACCAGCAGAGGTCAGGGTACTGGAGGGGAGACCCAGTACTTC. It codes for CATSRGQGTGGETQYF.

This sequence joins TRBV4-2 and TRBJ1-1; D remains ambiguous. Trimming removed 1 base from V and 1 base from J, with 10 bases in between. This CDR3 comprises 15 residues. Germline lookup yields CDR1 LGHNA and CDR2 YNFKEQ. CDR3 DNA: TGTGCCAGCAGCCAAGCCTGGGCGGGGAACACTGAAGCTTTCTTT. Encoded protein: CASSQAWAGNTEAFF.

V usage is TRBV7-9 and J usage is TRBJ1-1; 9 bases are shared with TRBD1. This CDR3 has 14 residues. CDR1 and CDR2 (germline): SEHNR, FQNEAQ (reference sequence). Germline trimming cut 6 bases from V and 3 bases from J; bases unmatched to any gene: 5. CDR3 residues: CASRRQGDYTEAFF. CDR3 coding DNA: TGTGCCAGCAGAAGACAGGGGGATTACACTGAAGCTTTCTTT.